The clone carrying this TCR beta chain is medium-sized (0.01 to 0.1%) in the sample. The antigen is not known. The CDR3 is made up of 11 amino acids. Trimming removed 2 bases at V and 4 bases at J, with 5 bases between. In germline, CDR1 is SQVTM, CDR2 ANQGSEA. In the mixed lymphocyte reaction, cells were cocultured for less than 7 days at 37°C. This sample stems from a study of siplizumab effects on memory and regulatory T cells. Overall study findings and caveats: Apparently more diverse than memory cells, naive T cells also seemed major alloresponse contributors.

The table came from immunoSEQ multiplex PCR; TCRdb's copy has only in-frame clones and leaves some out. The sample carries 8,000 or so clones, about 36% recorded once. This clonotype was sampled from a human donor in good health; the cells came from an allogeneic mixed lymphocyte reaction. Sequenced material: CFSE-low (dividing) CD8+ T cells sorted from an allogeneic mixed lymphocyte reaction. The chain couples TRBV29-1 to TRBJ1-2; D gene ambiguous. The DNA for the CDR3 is TGCAGCGTTGAAACGGCCTATGGCTACACCTTC. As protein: CSVETAYGYTF.